One sample yielded the 18 T cell receptor beta chains listed below, sequenced in a study of post-analysis software for immune sequencing data (dated by TCRdb to 2014 to 2015). Library preparation was by PCR. TCRdb names Illumina HiSeq 2500 as the instrument used. To reduce PCR and sequencing biases, unique molecular identifiers were built into the TCR beta cDNA libraries. TCRdb handled the public reads itself, with Q25 trimming in fastp and clone calling in MiXCR, and kept productive beta chains. Rows are combined by CDR3 protein, so each entry shows the most common genes and DNA. This sample is represented by 150,000 to 200,000 distinct CDR3 sequences; over 25% of them were singletons. The top ten hold around 1.5% of the sample. These receptors have no known antigen. General study outcomes and caveats: Four to six TRBV segments, including TRBV5-6, TRBV5-1 and TRBV20-1, were significantly more frequent in patients than controls.

The sample consisted of blood. The origin of the receptors is a girl aged 5-17 years with multiple sclerosis.

To note about this clonotype: This may be a read error, as it is one base from a much larger clone. The chain recombines TRBV5-1 with TRBJ2-7; weak D call: TRBD2 (5 bases). V was clipped by 0 bases and J by 3 bases, with 16 bases between them. Germline-derived CDR1 and CDR2 are SGHRS and YFSETQ. The CDR3 totals 16 residues. The CDR3 nucleotides read TGCGCCAGCAGCTTGGCCTTGGGAGACTCCAACTACGAGCAGTACTTC. This codes for CASSLALGDSNYEQYF.

The chain has TRBV5-1 and TRBJ2-3, with D tentatively TRBD2 (6 bases). The CDR3 is 16 amino acids. V was cut by 0 bases and J by 0 bases, with 11 bases left in between. The germline CDR1 and CDR2 sequences are SGHRS and YFSETQ. The CDR3 loop is CASSLDLRGSTDTQYF. CDR3 coding DNA: TGCGCCAGCAGCTTGGATTTGCGGGGTAGCACAGATACGCAGTATTTT.

Here the CDR3 reads CASSLRTNYEQYF. The CDR3 DNA follows: TGCGCCAGCAGCCTAAGGACTAACTACGAGCAGTACTTC. The rearrangement joins TRBV5-1 to TRBJ2-7; D is possibly TRBD2 (6 bases). The ends were cut back, 4 bases at V and 3 bases at J, with 11 bases in the middle. Germline-derived CDR1 and CDR2 are SGHRS and YFSETQ. This CDR3 has 13 residues.

By sample fraction, this clonotype is medium-sized. V gene TRBV29-1 combines with J gene TRBJ2-7; weak D call: TRBD2 (5 bases). CDR3 length: 15 amino acids. Between the trimmed V and J ends, which lost 4 bases and 3 bases, there was a span of 19 bases. Germline V lookup: CDR1 SQVTM, CDR2 ANQGSEA. Written as DNA, the CDR3 is TGCAGCGTTGGGGTGGCAGATCGGGGTCGCTACGAGCAGTACTTC. Its protein is CSVGVADRGRYEQYF.

This clonotype was found many times. As DNA, the CDR3 is TGTGCCAGCAGCCGCGGGAGCGGGAGAGAAGAGACCCAGTACTTC. Protein product: CASSRGSGREETQYF. The chain carries TRBV3-1 and TRBJ2-5; 8 positions agree with TRBD2. Germline V gene lookup returns CDR1 LGHDT and CDR2 YNNKEL (reference sequence). V lost 4 bases and J lost 3; bases outside the gene matches: 7. The CDR3 runs 15 residues.

Ten or more counts support this clonotype. The V call is TRBV5-8, the J call TRBJ2-3, with TRBD1 as a possible D gene (6 bases). Germline V gene lookup returns CDR1 SGHTS and CDR2 YDEGEE. V was trimmed by 0 bases and J by 11 bases, leaving 13 bases between them. The CDR3 consists of 13 residues. CDR3: CASSLDRVSEQYF. In nucleotides, the CDR3 is TGTGCCAGCAGCTTGGACAGGGTCTCCGAGCAGTATTTT.

This clonotype was seen a handful of times. At one of its ends the junction is not consistent with the germline gene, which may arise from a read error. The V and J genes are TRBV12-3 or TRBV12-4 and TRBJ2-1; 10 bases map to TRBD1. The CDR3 covers 15 residues. The CDR3 reads CANSSGQGSFDEQFF. CDR3 in DNA: TGTGCCAACAGTTCGGGACAGGGGAGCTTCGATGAGCAGTTCTTC.

This clonotype was seen at least ten times. This sequence joins TRBV7-2 and TRBJ1-2; 7 nucleotides align to TRBD1. This CDR3 is 14 amino acids long. V lost 0 bases and J lost 5; bases outside the gene matches: 3. CDR1 SGHTA and CDR2 FQGNSA come from the germline V gene. CDR3 in DNA: TGTGCCAGCAGCTTAGCGCAGGGGGGGTATGGCTACACCTTC. This sequence encodes CASSLAQGGYGYTF.

The chain employs TRBV27 and TRBJ2-5; D unclear. This CDR3 is 14 amino acids long. V shed 4 bases and J shed 4 bases, with 13 bases lying between them. CDR1 is MNHEY and CDR2 is SMNVEV in the germline V gene (reference sequence). CDR3 sequence (DNA): TGTGCCAGCAGTTCCGACATGTCTTTAGAGACCCAGTACTTC. It encodes CASSSDMSLETQYF.

In this sample, this clonotype turned up a few times. The chain is built from TRBV28 and TRBJ1-1; D might be TRBD1 (5 bases). Trimming removed 8 bases from V and 0 bases from J, with 22 bases in between. Germline assignment: CDR1 MDHEN and CDR2 SYDVKM. This CDR3 is 17 amino acids long. The CDR3 nucleotides read TGTGCCAGCGGGTTGTCGAGGGACGGAAGCATGAACACTGAAGCTTTCTTT. Encoded protein: CASGLSRDGSMNTEAFF.

As for this clonotype: An end of the junction does not agree with germline; a read error may underlie this. The V call is TRBV7-2, the J call TRBJ2-3; 10 nucleotides agree with TRBD2. CDR1 and CDR2 from the germline V gene are SGHTA and FQGNSA. This CDR3 has 16 amino acids. The CDR3 sequence: CASSTGTSASTDTEYF. The CDR3 DNA follows: TGTGCCAGCAGCACCGGGACTAGCGCGAGCACAGATACGGAGTATTTT.

The chain combines TRBV7-9 with TRBJ2-7; maybe TRBD1 (6 bases). The V end lost 0 bases, the J end lost 3 bases, and 9 bases lay between the germline ends. This CDR3 is 14 amino acids long. The V gene's germline CDR1 is SEHNR and CDR2 FQNEAQ (reference sequence). CDR3 in amino acids: CASSLARTVYEQYF. The CDR3 nucleotides are TGTGCCAGCAGCTTAGCGAGGACAGTCTACGAGCAGTACTTC.

The chain uses TRBV12-3 or TRBV12-4 and TRBJ1-5; D gene uncertain. V was pared by 2 bases and J by 6 bases, with 8 bases between. The CDR3 sequence is 13 residues long. In DNA form, the CDR3 reads TGTGCCAGCAGTTTAAACGAGGGTCAGCCCCAGCATTTT. It yields the protein CASSLNEGQPQHF.

The V gene is TRBV7-9, the J gene TRBJ2-5, with D perhaps matching TRBD1 (5 bases). Deletions cut 8 bases from V and 2 bases from J, with 15 bases between. The CDR3 loop spans 14 amino acids. CDR1 and CDR2 from the germline V gene are SEHNR and FQNEAQ (reference sequence). CDR3 bases: TGTGCCAGCTCCAGTGTCAGGGCACAAGAGACCCAGTACTTC. It codes for CASSSVRAQETQYF.

About this clonotype itself: A much larger clone lies one base from this, so it may be a read error. The conserved closing phenylalanine or tryptophan is absent in this CDR3, likely reflecting a read error. The chain carries TRBV5-1 and TRBJ2-3; D is unclear. There are 15 residues in the CDR3. Per the germline V gene, CDR1 is SGHRS and CDR2 is YFSETQ. Between the trimmed V and J ends, which lost 0 bases and 2 bases, there was a span of 10 bases. The CDR3 sequence: CASSLGRPSTDTQYL. In nucleotides, the CDR3 is TGCGCCAGCAGCTTGGGACGGCCTTCCACAGATACGCAGTATTTG.

This clonotype has a count of ten or more. This chain uses TRBV29-1 with TRBJ2-7; tentative D call: TRBD1 (5 bases). V dropped 6 bases and J dropped 0 bases, with 12 bases sitting between them. CDR1 is SQVTM, CDR2 ANQGSEA, per germline. The CDR3 runs 13 residues. The CDR3 is CSVRLTDSYEQYF. CDR3 in DNA: TGCAGCGTACGCCTGACAGACTCCTACGAGCAGTACTTC.

This clonotype was seen a few times. This sequence joins TRBV11-3 and TRBJ2-1; D not resolved. Germline CDR1 is SGHNT and CDR2 is YENEEA. V lost 1 base and J lost 4, with 11 bases in between. This CDR3 is 15 amino acids long. The CDR3 reads CASSLAATPYNEQFF. The CDR3, as DNA: TGTGCCAGCAGCTTAGCAGCGACTCCTTACAATGAGCAGTTCTTC.

This clonotype was seen only a few times. The V gene is TRBV11-2, the J gene TRBJ2-5, with 10 bases lining up with TRBD2. The CDR3 has 18 amino acids. The V and J ends lost 0 bases and 4 bases, in that order; junction bases with no gene match: 11. Germline assignment: CDR1 SGHAT and CDR2 FQNNGV. This CDR3 is CASSLDAASSGSRETQYF. The CDR3 nucleotides are TGTGCCAGCAGCTTAGATGCGGCGTCTAGCGGGAGTAGAGAGACCCAGTACTTC.